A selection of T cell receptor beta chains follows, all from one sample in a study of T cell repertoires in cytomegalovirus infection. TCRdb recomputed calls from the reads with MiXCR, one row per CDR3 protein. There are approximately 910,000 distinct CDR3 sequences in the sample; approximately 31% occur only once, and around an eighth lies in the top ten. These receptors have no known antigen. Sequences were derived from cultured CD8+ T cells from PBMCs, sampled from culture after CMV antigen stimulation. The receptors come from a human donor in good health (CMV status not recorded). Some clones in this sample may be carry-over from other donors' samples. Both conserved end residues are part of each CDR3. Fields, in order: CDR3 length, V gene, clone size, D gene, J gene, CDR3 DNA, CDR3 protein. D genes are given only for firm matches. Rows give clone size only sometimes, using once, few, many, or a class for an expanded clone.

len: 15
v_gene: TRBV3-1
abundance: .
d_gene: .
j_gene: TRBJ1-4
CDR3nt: TGTGCCAGCAGCCAAGATGGGGAAACTAATGAAAAACTGTTTTTT
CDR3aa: CASSQDGETNEKLFF

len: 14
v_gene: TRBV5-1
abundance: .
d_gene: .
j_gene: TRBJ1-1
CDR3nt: TGCGCCAGCAGTGCTTGGGGAGGGGACACTGAAGCTTTCTTT
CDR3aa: CASSAWGGDTEAFF

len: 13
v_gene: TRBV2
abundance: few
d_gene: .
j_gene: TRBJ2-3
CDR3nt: TGTGCCAGCATGGACAGTGAAACAGATACGCAGTATTTT
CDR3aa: CASMDSETDTQYF

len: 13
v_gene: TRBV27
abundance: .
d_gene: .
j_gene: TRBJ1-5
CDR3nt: TGTGCCAGCAGCCTGGACACCCATCAGCCCCAGCATTTT
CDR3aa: CASSLDTHQPQHF

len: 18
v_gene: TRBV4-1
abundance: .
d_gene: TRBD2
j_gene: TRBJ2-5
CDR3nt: TGCACCAGCAGCCAAGATCACAGCGGGGGGGCATTCAGGGAGACCCAGTACTTC
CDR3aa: CTSSQDHSGGAFRETQYF

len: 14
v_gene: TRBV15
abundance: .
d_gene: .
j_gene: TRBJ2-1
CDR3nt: TGTGCCACCAGCAGAGCTGGATCCTACAATGAGCAGTTCTTC
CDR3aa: CATSRAGSYNEQFF

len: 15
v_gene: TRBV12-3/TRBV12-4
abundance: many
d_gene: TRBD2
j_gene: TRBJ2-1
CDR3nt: TGTGCCAGCAGTTCAAAGCGGGGGTCCTACAATGAGCAGTTCTTC
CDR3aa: CASSSKRGSYNEQFF

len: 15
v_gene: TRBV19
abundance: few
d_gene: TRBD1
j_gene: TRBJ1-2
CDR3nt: TGTGCCAGTACCACCACACCCCCGACAGGGATCGGCTACACCTTC
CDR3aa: CASTTTPPTGIGYTF

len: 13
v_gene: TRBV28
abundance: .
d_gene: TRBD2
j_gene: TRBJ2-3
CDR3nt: TGTGCCAGCACTCGGGGGGTGAGAGATACGCAGTATTTT
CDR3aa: CASTRGVRDTQYF

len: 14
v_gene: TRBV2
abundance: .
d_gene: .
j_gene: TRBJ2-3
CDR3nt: TGTGCCAGCCCGGGCTGGGAGGCCACAGATACGCAGTATTTT
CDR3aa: CASPGWEATDTQYF

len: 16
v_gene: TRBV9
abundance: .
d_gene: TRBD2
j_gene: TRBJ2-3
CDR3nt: TGTGCCAGCAGCGTAGAGACTAGCGGTTGGAGGGATACGCAGTATTTT
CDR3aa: CASSVETSGWRDTQYF

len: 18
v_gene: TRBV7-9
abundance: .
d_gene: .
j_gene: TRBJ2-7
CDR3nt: TGTGCCAGCAGCGCCGCCCGGACCTGGACGGCGAGCTCCTACGAGCAGTACTTC
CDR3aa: CASSAARTWTASSYEQYF

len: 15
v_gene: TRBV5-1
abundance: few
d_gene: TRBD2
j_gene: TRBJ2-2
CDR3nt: TGCGCCAGCAGCTTTAGCGGGGCGAACACCGGGGAGCTGTTTTTT
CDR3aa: CASSFSGANTGELFF

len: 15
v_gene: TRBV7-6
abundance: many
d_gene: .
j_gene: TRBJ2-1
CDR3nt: TGTGCCAGCAGCTTAGACAGGTGGATAGGCAATGAGCAGTTCTTC
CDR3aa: CASSLDRWIGNEQFF

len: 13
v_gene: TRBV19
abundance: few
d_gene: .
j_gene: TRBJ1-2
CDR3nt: TGTGCCAGTACCCCGGACGACCTCTATGGCTACACCTTC
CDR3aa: CASTPDDLYGYTF

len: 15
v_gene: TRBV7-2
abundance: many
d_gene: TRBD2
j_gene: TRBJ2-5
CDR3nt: TGTGCCAGCAGCTTAGGGGGGGGGGTACAAGAGACCCAGTACTTC
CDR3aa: CASSLGGGVQETQYF

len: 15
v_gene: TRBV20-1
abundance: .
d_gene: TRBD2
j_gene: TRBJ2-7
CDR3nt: TGCAGTGCTAGAGATCGGACTAGCGGGCCCTACGAGCAGTACTTC
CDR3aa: CSARDRTSGPYEQYF

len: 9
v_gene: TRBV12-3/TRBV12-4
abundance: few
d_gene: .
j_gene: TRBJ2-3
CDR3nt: TGTGCAGACACAGATACGCAGTATTTT
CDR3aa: CADTDTQYF

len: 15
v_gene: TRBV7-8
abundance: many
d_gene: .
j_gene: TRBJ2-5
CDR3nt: TGTGCCAGCAGCCCTCCAGGGGGGTTTCAAGAGACCCAGTACTTC
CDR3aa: CASSPPGGFQETQYF

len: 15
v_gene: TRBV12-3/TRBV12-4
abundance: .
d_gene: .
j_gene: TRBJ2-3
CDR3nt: TGTGCCAGCAGTCCGGAGGGGCGGGGTACAGATACGCAGTATTTT
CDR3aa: CASSPEGRGTDTQYF

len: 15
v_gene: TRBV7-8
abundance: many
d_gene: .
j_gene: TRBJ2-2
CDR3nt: TGTGCCAGCAGCCCCACAGCAGCGAACACCGGGGAGCTGTTTTTT
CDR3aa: CASSPTAANTGELFF

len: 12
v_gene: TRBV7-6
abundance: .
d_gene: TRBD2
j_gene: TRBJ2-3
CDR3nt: TGTGCCAGCAGCTCCGGGGGGACCTATCAGTATTTT
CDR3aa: CASSSGGTYQYF

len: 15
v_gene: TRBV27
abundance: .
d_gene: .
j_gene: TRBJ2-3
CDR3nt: TGTGCCAGCAGTTTATTTGCGGGGAGCACAGATACGCAGTATTTT
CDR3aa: CASSLFAGSTDTQYF

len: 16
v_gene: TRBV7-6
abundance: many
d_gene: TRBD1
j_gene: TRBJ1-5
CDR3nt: TGTGCCAGCAGCGCCGGGACAGGTGATAGCAATCAGCCCCAGCATTTT
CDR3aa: CASSAGTGDSNQPQHF

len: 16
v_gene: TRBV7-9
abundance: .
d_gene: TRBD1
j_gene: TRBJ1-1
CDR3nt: TGTGCCAGCAGCTTGAGACAGGGGGGCAGCAGACCTGAAGCTTTCTTT
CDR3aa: CASSLRQGGSRPEAFF

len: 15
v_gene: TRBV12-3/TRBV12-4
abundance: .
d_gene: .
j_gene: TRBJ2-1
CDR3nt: TGTGCCGTGGACCGGGGCAGGATCTCCTACAATGAGCAGTTCTTC
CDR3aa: CAVDRGRISYNEQFF

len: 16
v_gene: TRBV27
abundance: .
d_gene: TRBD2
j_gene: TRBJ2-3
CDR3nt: TGTGCCAGCAGTCCCCTTAGCGGGGGAGGCACAGATACGCAGTATTTT
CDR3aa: CASSPLSGGGTDTQYF

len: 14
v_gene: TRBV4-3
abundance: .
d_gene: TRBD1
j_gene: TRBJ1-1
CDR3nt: TGCGCCAGCAGCCAAGGAAACAGGGGGACTGAAGCTTTCTTT
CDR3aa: CASSQGNRGTEAFF

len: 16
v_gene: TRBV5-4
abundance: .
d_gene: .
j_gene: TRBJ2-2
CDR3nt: TGTGCCAGCAGCCAGTGGACAGCGTCGAACACCGGGGAGCTGTTTTTT
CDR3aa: CASSQWTASNTGELFF

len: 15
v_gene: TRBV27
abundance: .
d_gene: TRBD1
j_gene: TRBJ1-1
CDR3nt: TGTGCCAGCAGTTTAGGGCCCCGGGACAGGGCTGAAGCTTTCTTT
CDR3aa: CASSLGPRDRAEAFF

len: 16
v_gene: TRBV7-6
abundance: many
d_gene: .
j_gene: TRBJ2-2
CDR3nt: TGTGCCAGCAGCTTAGCGCCCAGGGGAGATCCCGGGGAGCTGTTTTTT
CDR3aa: CASSLAPRGDPGELFF

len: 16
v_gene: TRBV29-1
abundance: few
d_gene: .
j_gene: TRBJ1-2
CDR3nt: TGCAGCGGCTCCGACTCTACAGGGATGTTGCTCTATGGCTACACCTTC
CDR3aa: CSGSDSTGMLLYGYTF

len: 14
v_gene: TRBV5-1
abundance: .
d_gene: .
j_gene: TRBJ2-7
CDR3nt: TGCGCCAGCAGCTTGCAGCTAGCCACCTACGAGCAGTACTTC
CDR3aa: CASSLQLATYEQYF

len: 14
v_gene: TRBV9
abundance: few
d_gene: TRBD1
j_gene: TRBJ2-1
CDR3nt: TGTGCCAGCAGCGTCCGGGACAGAAACAATGAGCAGTTCTTC
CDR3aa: CASSVRDRNNEQFF

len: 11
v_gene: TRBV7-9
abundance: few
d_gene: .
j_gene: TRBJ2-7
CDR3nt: TGTGCCAGCACCCTCCGGACCGAGCAGTACTTC
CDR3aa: CASTLRTEQYF

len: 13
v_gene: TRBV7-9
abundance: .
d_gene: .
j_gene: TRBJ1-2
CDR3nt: TGTGCCAGCAGCTTAGCAATTAGGGATGGCTACACCTTC
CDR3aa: CASSLAIRDGYTF

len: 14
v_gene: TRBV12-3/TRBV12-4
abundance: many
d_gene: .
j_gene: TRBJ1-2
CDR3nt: TGTGCCAGCAGTTTAGGACCCCGGAACTATGGCTACACCTTC
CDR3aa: CASSLGPRNYGYTF

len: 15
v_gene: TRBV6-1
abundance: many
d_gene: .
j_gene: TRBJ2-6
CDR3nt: TGTGCCAGCAGTGAATCTAGGGCTGGGGCCAACGTCCTGACTTTC
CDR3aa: CASSESRAGANVLTF

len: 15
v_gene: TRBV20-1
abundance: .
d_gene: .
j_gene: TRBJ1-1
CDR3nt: TGCAGTGCTAGAGATGATTGGGGGGGAGGCACTGAAGCTTTCTTT
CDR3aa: CSARDDWGGGTEAFF

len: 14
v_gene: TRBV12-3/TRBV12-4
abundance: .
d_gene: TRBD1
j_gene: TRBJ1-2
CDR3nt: TGTGCCAGCACCGCGACAGGGCCCTACTATGGCTACACCTTC
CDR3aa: CASTATGPYYGYTF

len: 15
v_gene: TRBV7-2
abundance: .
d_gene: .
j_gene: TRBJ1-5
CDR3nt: TGTGCCAGCAGCTCGGGGAGCAGTAGCAATCAGCCCCAGCATTTT
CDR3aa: CASSSGSSSNQPQHF

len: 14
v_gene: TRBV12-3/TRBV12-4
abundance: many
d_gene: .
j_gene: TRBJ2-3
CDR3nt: TGTGCCAGCAGCCCCCTTGGGGGGACAGATACGCAGTATTTT
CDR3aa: CASSPLGGTDTQYF

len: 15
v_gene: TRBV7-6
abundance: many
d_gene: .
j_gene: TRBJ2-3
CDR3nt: TGTGCCAGCAGCTTAGGCTTGCCTAGCACAGATACGCAGTATTTT
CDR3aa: CASSLGLPSTDTQYF

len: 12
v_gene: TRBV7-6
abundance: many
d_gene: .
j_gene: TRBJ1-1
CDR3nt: TGTGCCAGCAGCTTAGGTGAGTCGGAAGCTTTCTTT
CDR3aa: CASSLGESEAFF

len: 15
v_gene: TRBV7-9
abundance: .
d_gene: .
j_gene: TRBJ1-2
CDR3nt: TGTGCCAGCAGCCCCCCCGGGACATCCCGCGAGGGCTACACCTTC
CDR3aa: CASSPPGTSREGYTF

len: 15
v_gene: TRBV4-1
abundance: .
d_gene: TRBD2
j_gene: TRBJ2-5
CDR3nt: TGCGCCAGCAGCCCCGGGAGGGGGTTGGATGGGACCCAGTACTTC
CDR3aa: CASSPGRGLDGTQYF